These 10 T cell receptor beta chains were all obtained from the same sample, sequenced in a study of T cell repertoires in cytomegalovirus infection. One entry per CDR3 protein, called by TCRdb with MiXCR from the reads. The sample consists of approximately 500,000 distinct CDR3 sequences, more than 30% of them appearing once. These receptors' targets are unknown. The sequences come from cultured PBMCs, collected from culture after CMV antigen stimulation. The receptor set was obtained from a human donor in good health (CMV status not recorded). Some clones in this sample may be carry-over from other donors' samples.

This clonotype appeared a few times. The rearrangement links TRBV13 to TRBJ2-5; 7 nucleotides align to TRBD2. The length of the CDR3 is 16 residues. The junction had 11 bases not matched to a gene; V was cut back by 3 bases and J by 4 bases. CDR1 and CDR2 (germline): PRHDT, FYEKMQ (reference sequence). The CDR3 region is CASSLRSGAKTETQYF. CDR3 nucleotide sequence: TGTGCCAGCAGCTTGCGGAGCGGGGCCAAGACAGAGACCCAGTACTTC.

The chain joins TRBV20-1 to TRBJ2-7; D is perhaps TRBD2 (6 bases). V was clipped by 2 bases and J by 4 bases, with 15 bases between them. This CDR3 is built from 14 residues. Per germline, CDR1 DFQATT and CDR2 SNEGSKA (reference sequence). The CDR3 nucleotides read TGCAGTGCTAGACGCGGGGAGGTAATTTACGAGCAGTACTTC. Its translation: CSARRGEVIYEQYF.

This clonotype was found many times. The chain uses TRBV7-3 and TRBJ2-3, with 7 positions matching TRBD2. In germline, CDR1 is SGHTA, CDR2 FQGTGA. Trimming took 5 bases from V and 8 from J; bases not matched to a gene: 13. This CDR3 region has 15 residues. Here the CDR3 DNA reads TGTGCCAGCAGCGCGGATGGGAGGGACGGGGCTACGCAGTATTTT. Its translation: CASSADGRDGATQYF.

This clonotype has at least ten counts. The gene calls are TRBV5-4 and TRBJ2-2, with 10 bases identical to TRBD2. The CDR3 has 15 amino acids. Per germline, CDR1 SGHNT and CDR2 YYREEE (reference sequence). J lost 4 bases, V lost 2 bases, and 2 bases had no gene match. The CDR3 DNA follows: TGTGCCAGCAGCTTAATAGCGGGAGGCACCGGGGAGCTGTTTTTT. It encodes CASSLIAGGTGELFF.

The rearrangement links TRBV6-5 to TRBJ2-1, with 9 bases fitting TRBD1. CDR1 is MNHEY and CDR2 is SVGAGI in the germline V gene. V lost 6 bases, J lost 7 bases, and 10 bases stayed unmatched. The CDR3 length is 15 residues. The CDR3 reads CASRRGQGGTNEQFF. As DNA, the CDR3 is TGTGCCAGCAGAAGGGGACAGGGAGGAACTAATGAGCAGTTCTTC.

This clonotype was found many times. V and J are TRBV12-5 and TRBJ1-2; 9 bases align to TRBD1. V lost 3 bases to trimming and J lost 8 bases; unmatched junction nucleotides: 4. CDR3 length: 13 amino acids. Germline CDR1 reads LGHNT; CDR2 reads FRNRAP. Here the CDR3 DNA reads TGTGCTAGTGGTTTCGGGACAGGGCTCGGCTACACCTTC. This sequence encodes CASGFGTGLGYTF.

This clonotype was picked up a small number of times. V is TRBV6-5 and J is TRBJ2-1; 11 bases align to TRBD2. This CDR3 has 15 amino acids. Trimming took 7 bases from V and 2 from J; bases not matched to a gene: 4. Germline V CDR1 and CDR2: MNHEY, SVGAGI. CDR3 in amino acids: CASNLLAGAYNEQFF. CDR3 DNA: TGTGCCAGCAATTTACTAGCGGGAGCCTACAATGAGCAGTTCTTC.

This clonotype was found a few times. J is TRBJ2-3 and V is TRBV7-2; D gene uncertain. V lost 1 base, J lost 6 bases, and 5 bases lay in between. The CDR3 is made up of 12 amino acids. Per the germline V gene, CDR1 is SGHTA and CDR2 is FQGNSA. The CDR3 spells CASSLGYDTQYF. CDR3 coding DNA: TGTGCCAGCAGCTTAGGGTACGATACGCAGTATTTT.

Regarding this clonotype: A much larger clone lies a single base off, so this may be a read error. The V gene is TRBV6-6, the J gene TRBJ1-2; 7 nucleotides agree with TRBD1. There are 15 residues in the CDR3. Germline lookup yields CDR1 MNHNY and CDR2 SVGAGI (reference sequence). The CDR3 loop reads CASKKPGQPYYGCTF. In nucleotides, the CDR3 is TGTGCCAGCAAGAAACCGGGACAGCCCTACTATGGCTGCACCTTC.

There are a few counts of this clonotype. J is TRBJ2-1 and V is TRBV7-6, with D possibly matching TRBD2 (5 bases). This CDR3 is 14 amino acids long. Germline CDR1 reads SGHVS; CDR2 reads FNYEAQ. Trimming removed 8 bases at V and 1 base at J, with 12 bases between. As DNA, the CDR3 is TGTGCCAGCTTACGGGATGGGTCCTACAATGAGCAGTTCTTC. As protein: CASLRDGSYNEQFF.